These T cell receptor beta chains were read from a single sample in a study of T cell responses to AZD1222 COVID-19 vaccine. TCRdb's table, derived via immunoSEQ multiplex PCR, lists solely in-frame clones and lacks some. The sample shows just under 150,000 clones, around 90% of them seen only once. Source: peripheral blood, taken 28 days after the second dose of the MenACWY control vaccine. Receptors originate from an adult who received the MenACWY meningococcal vaccine as a control. The CDR3 runs from the conserved cysteine through the conserved F or W. The D gene is left open where the match is weak. Size is omitted from some rows. Given values are once, few, many or a class for expanded clones.

V	J	size	D	DNA	CDR3
TRBV5-1	TRBJ2-6	NA	TRBD2	TGCGCCAGCAGCTCCTCGGGAGGTTTCTCTGGGGCCAACGTCCTGACTTTC	CASSSSGGFSGANVLTF
TRBV5-1	TRBJ1-1	NA	TRBD1	TGCGCCAGCAGCTCACTCGGGACAGGAAAGATGAACACTGAAGCTTTCTTT	CASSSLGTGKMNTEAFF
TRBV21-1	TRBJ1-2	NA	NA	TGTGCCAGCAGCAAAGGACAGGGCGGCTATGGCTACACCTTC	CASSKGQGGYGYTF
TRBV5-4	TRBJ2-7	NA	NA	TGTGCCAGCAGTTTACAGCTTTACGGGGAGCAGTACTTC	CASSLQLYGEQYF
TRBV6-5	TRBJ2-7	NA	NA	TGTGCCAGCAGTAGGAGAGGGCCCTCCTACGAGCAGTACTTC	CASSRRGPSYEQYF
TRBV5-6	TRBJ2-3	NA	NA	TGTGCCAGCAGTTTCACAGATACGCAGTATTTT	CASSFTDTQYF
TRBV6-5	TRBJ2-7	NA	TRBD1	TGTGCCAGCAGTCGGACAGGGAACGGCGAGCAGTACTTC	CASSRTGNGEQYF
TRBV2	TRBJ1-1	NA	NA	TGTGCCACCAGCAAATTAGGGTACTCTAACACTGAAGCTTTCTTT	CATSKLGYSNTEAFF
TRBV18	TRBJ1-4	NA	NA	TGTGCCAGCTCACTCGCGGGGACCTATGAAAAACTGTTTTTT	CASSLAGTYEKLFF
TRBV20-1	TRBJ2-7	NA	TRBD2	TGCAGTGCTAGTGGGACTAGCTATTACGAGCAGTACTTC	CSASGTSYYEQYF
TRBV20-1	TRBJ2-5	once	NA	TGCAGTGCTAGAGCAGAAGAGACCCAGTACTTC	CSARAEETQYF
TRBV7-6	TRBJ1-3	NA	NA	TGTGCCAGCAGCTTAGGACAGAGCTCTGGAAACACCATATATTTT	CASSLGQSSGNTIYF
TRBV27	TRBJ1-1	NA	TRBD1	TGTGCCAGCAGTCGGGTGACAGGGGCTAACACTGAAGCTTTCTTT	CASSRVTGANTEAFF
TRBV6-5	TRBJ1-2	NA	TRBD1	TGTGCCAGCAGCTTACAGGGGGGGAATAACTATGGCTACACCTTC	CASSLQGGNNYGYTF
TRBV7-9	TRBJ2-5	few	TRBD1	TGTGCCAGCAGCTCGACAGGGTCTGTTGAGACCCAGTACTTC	CASSSTGSVETQYF
TRBV7-2	TRBJ2-7	few	NA	TGTGCCAGCAGCTCCTGGACGGGGTACGAGCAGTACTTC	CASSSWTGYEQYF
TRBV18	TRBJ2-7	NA	TRBD1	TGTGCCAGCTCACCGACGGGACAGGGGCGAGAGCAGTACTTC	CASSPTGQGREQYF
TRBV28	TRBJ1-4	NA	NA	TGTGCCAGCAGTTTATTTAGGGAGGAGAAACTGTTTTTT	CASSLFREEKLFF
TRBV4-3	TRBJ2-5	NA	NA	TGCGCCAGCAGCTCAGGGCCCCGGGAGACCCAGTACTTC	CASSSGPRETQYF
TRBV18	TRBJ1-1	NA	NA	TGTGCCAGCTCACCAGGGGTGACAGATTTGCCTGAAGCTTTCTTT	CASSPGVTDLPEAFF
TRBV28	TRBJ1-5	once	NA	TGTGCCAGCACTCTATTAGGGACCCAGCCCCAGCATTTT	CASTLLGTQPQHF
TRBV3-1/TRBV3-2	TRBJ1-6	NA	NA	TGTGCCAGCAGCCAAGTTTCCCTAAATTCACCCCTCCACTTT	CASSQVSLNSPLHF
TRBV5-1	TRBJ2-2	NA	NA	TGCGCCAGCAGCTTGCCAGGGGACACCGGGGAGCTGTTTTTT	CASSLPGDTGELFF
TRBV5-4	TRBJ2-3	NA	NA	TGTGCCAGCAGCTTGCGGACAGAAGGAGATACGCAGTATTTT	CASSLRTEGDTQYF
TRBV18	TRBJ2-5	NA	TRBD1	TGTGCCAGCTCACCGGACAGGCAAGAGACCCAGTACTTC	CASSPDRQETQYF
TRBV24-1	TRBJ2-7	NA	NA	TGTGCCACCAGTGGGGCTAGCGACCCCTCCTACGAGCAGTACTTC	CATSGASDPSYEQYF
TRBV6-5	TRBJ2-1	once	TRBD2	TGTGCCAGCAGTCGACTAGCGGGGGGGGGCGATGAGCAGTTCTTC	CASSRLAGGGDEQFF
TRBV11-3	TRBJ2-2	NA	TRBD2	TGTGCCAGCAGCGCTGGACTAGCAAACACCGGGGAGCTGTTTTTT	CASSAGLANTGELFF
TRBV13	TRBJ1-2	NA	TRBD1	TGTGCCAGCAGCTTAGGGACAGGGGTCGTATATGGCTACACCTTC	CASSLGTGVVYGYTF
TRBV6-5	TRBJ2-1	NA	NA	TGTGCCAGCAGTTACAGCGGGAATGAGCAGTTCTTC	CASSYSGNEQFF
TRBV7-2	TRBJ2-2	NA	NA	TGTGCCAGCAGCTCCTCCCTAAGGGGGGCAGGGGCCGGGGAGCTGTTTTTT	CASSSSLRGAGAGELFF
TRBV6-2/TRBV6-3	TRBJ2-5	NA	TRBD2	TGTGCCAGCAGTTACGGAGGACTAGGATTACAAGAGACCCAGTACTTC	CASSYGGLGLQETQYF
TRBV6-5	TRBJ1-2	NA	TRBD1	TGTGCCAGCAGTTACCTGACAGGGGGAGGCTACACCTTC	CASSYLTGGGYTF
TRBV24-1	TRBJ2-6	NA	NA	TGTGCCACCAGTGATTTTCGGCAGGGCCGACTCTCTGGGGCCAACGTCCTGACTTTC	CATSDFRQGRLSGANVLTF
TRBV24-1	TRBJ1-5	NA	NA	TGTGCCACCAGTGTTCACGGATTGAATCAGCCCCAGCATTTT	CATSVHGLNQPQHF